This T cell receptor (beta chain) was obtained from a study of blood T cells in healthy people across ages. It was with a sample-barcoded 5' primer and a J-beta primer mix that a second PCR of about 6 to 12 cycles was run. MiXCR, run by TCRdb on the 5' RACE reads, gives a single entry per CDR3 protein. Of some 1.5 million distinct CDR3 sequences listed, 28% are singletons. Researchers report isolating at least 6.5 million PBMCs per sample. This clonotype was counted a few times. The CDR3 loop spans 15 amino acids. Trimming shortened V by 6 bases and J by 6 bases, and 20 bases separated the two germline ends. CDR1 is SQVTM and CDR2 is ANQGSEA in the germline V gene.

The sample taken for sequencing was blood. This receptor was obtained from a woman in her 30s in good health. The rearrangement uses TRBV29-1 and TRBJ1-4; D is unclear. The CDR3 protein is CSVAHKARVDEKLFF. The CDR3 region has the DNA TGCAGCGTGGCACACAAGGCGAGGGTGGATGAAAAACTGTTTTTT.